The sequence of this T cell receptor beta chain was determined in a study of blood T cell repertoires in COVID-19. Clones were sequenced by immunoSEQ multiplex PCR, and TCRdb holds only the in-frame ones, with some missing. Seen here are roughly 310,000 clones, 90% observed once, and the top ten hold around 2.5%. Trimming removed 2 bases from V and 1 base from J, with 9 bases in between. The CDR3 length is 15 residues. CDR1 and CDR2 from the germline V gene are SGHRS and YFSETQ. The sequence came from a man aged 55-75 years who had recovered from COVID-19. Sequenced material: PBMCs or T cells enriched from blood (not recorded which). The chain links TRBV5-1 to TRBJ2-2, with D possibly being TRBD1 (6 bases). CDR3 DNA sequence: TGCGCCAGCAGCTTACAGACAGGGAACACCGGGGAGCTGTTTTTT. It codes for CASSLQTGNTGELFF.